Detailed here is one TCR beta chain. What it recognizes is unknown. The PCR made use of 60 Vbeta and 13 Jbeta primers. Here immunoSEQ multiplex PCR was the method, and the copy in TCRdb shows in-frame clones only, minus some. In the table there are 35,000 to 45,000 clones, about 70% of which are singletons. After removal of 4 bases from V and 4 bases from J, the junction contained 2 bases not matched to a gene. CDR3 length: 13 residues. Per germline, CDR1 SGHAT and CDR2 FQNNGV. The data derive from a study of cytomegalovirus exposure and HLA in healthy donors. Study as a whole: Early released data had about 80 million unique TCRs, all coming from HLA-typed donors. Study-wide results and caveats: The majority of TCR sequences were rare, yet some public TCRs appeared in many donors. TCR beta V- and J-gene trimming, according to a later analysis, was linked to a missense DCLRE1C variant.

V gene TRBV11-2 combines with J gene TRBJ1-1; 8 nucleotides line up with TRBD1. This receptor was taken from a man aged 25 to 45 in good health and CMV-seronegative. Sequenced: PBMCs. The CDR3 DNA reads TGTGCCAGCAGCTCAGGGGGCGGCACTGAAGCTTTCTTT. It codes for CASSSGGGTEAFF. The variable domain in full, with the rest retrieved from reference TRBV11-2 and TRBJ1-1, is EAGVAQSPRYKIIEKRQSVAFWCNPISGHATLYWYQQILGQGPKLLIQFQNNGVVDDSQLPKDRFSAERLKGVDSTLKIQPAKLEDSAVYLCASSSGGGTEAFFGQGTRLTVV.